These T cell receptor beta chains were read from a single sample in a study of blood T cell repertoires in COVID-19. Some clones are missing from TCRdb's copy, which holds only in-frame ones; the method was immunoSEQ multiplex PCR. The data hold fewer than 300,000 clones, with around four fifths observed a single time. The sequenced sample consisted of peripheral blood. These receptors all stem from an elderly man with acute or convalescent COVID-19. The CDR3 runs from the conserved cysteine through the conserved F or W. D genes are given only for firm matches. Not all rows give a size; the values are once, few, many and, for expanded clones, a class.

DNA	CDR3	size	V	J	D
TGTGCCAGCAGCGCGACCGCTACGCGGCCGACCCTCCACTTT	CASSATATRPTLHF	.	TRBV9	TRBJ1-6	.
TGTGCCAGCAGCCAAGAACCGGCGGGCTCCTATAATTCACCCCTCCACTTT	CASSQEPAGSYNSPLHF	.	TRBV4-2	TRBJ1-6	.
TGTGCCAGCAAGCCGGGGGAGGGGAAACTGTTTTTT	CASKPGEGKLFF	.	TRBV28	TRBJ1-4	.
TGTGCCAGCAGCTTTCTAGTGAACACTGAAGCTTTCTTT	CASSFLVNTEAFF	.	TRBV5-4	TRBJ1-1	.
TGTGCCAGCAGCTTATTCCCTCAGGGGGTGGAAGGAAACACCATATATTTT	CASSLFPQGVEGNTIYF	.	TRBV3-1/TRBV3-2	TRBJ1-3	TRBD1
TGTGCCAGCAGCCCAGGGTGGGGTCCCTCGGCCTACAATGAGCAGTTCTTC	CASSPGWGPSAYNEQFF	.	TRBV5-5	TRBJ2-1	.
TGTGCCAGCAGCCGTCTAGCGGGAGGGTTACTTAGCCCCTACGAGCAGTACTTC	CASSRLAGGLLSPYEQYF	.	TRBV11-2	TRBJ2-7	TRBD2
TGTGCCAGCAGCTCGGAACTTAAAAAGCAGGGGGTAGCTTTCTTT	CASSSELKKQGVAFF	.	TRBV5-4	TRBJ1-1	TRBD1
TGCGCCAGCAGCCCTATGGTGGTACAGGGTGGAGAGACCCAGTACTTC	CASSPMVVQGGETQYF	.	TRBV5-1	TRBJ2-5	.
TGTGCCTGGAGAGATAGCGGGAGATTTGCCGGGGAGCTGTTTTTT	CAWRDSGRFAGELFF	.	TRBV30	TRBJ2-2	TRBD2
TGTGCCAGCAGCTTGGGGGGGGACAGTCCCTACGAGCAGTACTTC	CASSLGGDSPYEQYF	once	TRBV5-4	TRBJ2-7	.
TGTGCCAGTAGTAGGCTAGCGGACTTATCTAGCACAGATACGCAGTATTTT	CASSRLADLSSTDTQYF	.	TRBV19	TRBJ2-3	TRBD2
TGTGCCAGCTCACCTACCGCAGGCGTCGGTGAGACCCAGTACTTC	CASSPTAGVGETQYF	few	TRBV18	TRBJ2-5	.
TGTGCCAGTAGTCCACAGGGAGGGCAGCCCCAGCATTTT	CASSPQGGQPQHF	.	TRBV19	TRBJ1-5	.
TGTGCCAGCAGTTACCGCGGGGGTTACACAGATACGCAGTATTTT	CASSYRGGYTDTQYF	.	TRBV6-5	TRBJ2-3	TRBD2
TGTGCCAGCAGTGTAGAGCTCTACAATGAGCAGTTCTTC	CASSVELYNEQFF	.	TRBV28	TRBJ2-1	.
TGTGCCAGCAGTCCCTTAGTGGGGGCGAGTGGCTACACCTTC	CASSPLVGASGYTF	.	TRBV27	TRBJ1-2	.
TGTGCCAGCAGCCGAGGAGGGGGGGGCACCGGGGAGCTGTTTTTT	CASSRGGGGTGELFF	.	TRBV5-4	TRBJ2-2	.
TGTGCCAGCAGCTTAAACAGGGCAGAAAAACTGTTTTTT	CASSLNRAEKLFF	.	TRBV7-3	TRBJ1-4	.
TGTGCCAGCAGCCAATCTAGCGGGGGATTCAAAGAGACCCAGTACTTC	CASSQSSGGFKETQYF	.	TRBV3-1/TRBV3-2	TRBJ2-5	TRBD2
TGTGCCACTGGACAGGACACCCAAGCCCAGTTCTTC	CATGQDTQAQFF	few	TRBV15	TRBJ2-1	TRBD1
TGCAGTGCTAGTAGGACAGGGTTAAGGAACACCATATATTTT	CSASRTGLRNTIYF	.	TRBV20-1	TRBJ1-3	TRBD1
TGTGCCAGCAAACCGGGACAGGGTTGGTCCTACGAGCAGTACTTC	CASKPGQGWSYEQYF	.	TRBV27	TRBJ2-7	TRBD1
TGTGCCAGCAGCTTAGGGACAGTTGACACAGATACGCAGTATTTT	CASSLGTVDTDTQYF	.	TRBV7-2	TRBJ2-3	.
TGTGCCAGCAGTTTTACTGGCCGGGGGTACAATGAGCAGTTCTTC	CASSFTGRGYNEQFF	.	TRBV27	TRBJ2-1	.
TGTGCCAGTAGTTCCCTAGCGGGAGCGTCCTACAATGAGCAGTTCTTC	CASSSLAGASYNEQFF	.	TRBV19	TRBJ2-1	TRBD2
TGTGCCAGCAGCCAAGATGCGAGCAGCGATGGGGGCTACACCTTC	CASSQDASSDGGYTF	.	TRBV3-1/TRBV3-2	TRBJ1-2	.
TGTGCCAGCAGCAAAGCGGGAGGTCGCGAGACCCAGTACTTC	CASSKAGGRETQYF	.	TRBV7-2	TRBJ2-5	TRBD2
TGTGCCAGCAGCTTAATTCCGGACAGGAGCTACAATGAGCAGTTCTTC	CASSLIPDRSYNEQFF	few	TRBV5-6	TRBJ2-1	TRBD1
TGCAGTGCTAGTAGGCGGGACAGAATCTACGAGCAGTACTTC	CSASRRDRIYEQYF	few	TRBV20-1	TRBJ2-7	.
TGTGCCAGCAGTGGGGCAGGGCGCACCGGGGAGCTGTTTTTT	CASSGAGRTGELFF	.	TRBV2	TRBJ2-2	.
TGTGCCAGCAGCCAATATATGGATACGCAGTATTTT	CASSQYMDTQYF	once	TRBV3-1/TRBV3-2	TRBJ2-3	.
TGTGCCAGCGCCAGGGGGCACAGCACAGATACGCAGTATTTT	CASARGHSTDTQYF	once	TRBV19	TRBJ2-3	TRBD1
TGTGCCAGCAGCCAAGATCGGGGGGGCACCGGGGAGCTGTTTTTT	CASSQDRGGTGELFF	.	TRBV14	TRBJ2-2	TRBD2
TGTGCCAGCAGTGACCAGCGGAGCTCTGGGGCCAACGTCCTGACTTTC	CASSDQRSSGANVLTF	.	TRBV6-1	TRBJ2-6	.
TGTGCCAGCAGCCAAGATGGGCTAGCGGCAAACTACGAGCAGTACTTC	CASSQDGLAANYEQYF	.	TRBV3-1/TRBV3-2	TRBJ2-7	TRBD2
TGTGCCGCAGGTCAGGATAGCAATCAGCCCCAGCATTTT	CAAGQDSNQPQHF	.	TRBV7-3	TRBJ1-5	.